A single sample is the source of the 20 T cell receptor beta chains below, sequenced in a study of metastatic and nonmetastatic thyroid tumors. TCRdb reanalyzed the PCR reads via MiXCR. The sample gives a few thousand clones, roughly 27% of which show up once; approximately 17% is in the top ten. Before thyroid surgery, none of the patients had received any treatment. The sample taken for sequencing was adjacent normal tissue. All receptors derive from a female donor with papillary thyroid cancer or a benign thyroid nodule (not recorded which). Some clones in this sample may be carry-over from other donors' samples.

The chain uses TRBV6-1 and TRBJ1-1, with TRBD1 as a possible D gene (6 bases). The CDR3 length is 11 residues. Trimming shortened V by 5 bases and J by 8 bases, and 9 bases separated the two germline ends. The germline CDR1 and CDR2 sequences are MNHNS and SASEGT. The CDR3 DNA follows: TGTGCCAGCAGTAGGGACAACGAAGCTTTCTTT. Translating gives CASSRDNEAFF.

Comment on this clone: The CDR3 does not end in the conserved phenylalanine or tryptophan, so this is likely a read error. It is unclear where the CDR3 begins or ends on the DNA, so no DNA is shown, and the CDR3 is as TCRdb lists it. V gene TRBV6-5 combines with J gene TRBJ2-4; the table gives TRBD1 as D, unverified against the DNA. Germline CDR1 and CDR2: MNHEY and SVGAGI. The CDR3 spans 15 amino acids, including both terminal residues. The CDR3 sequence: CASSYSTQGSSIHYL.

A few counts support this clone. The CDR3: CASSSTGWYGYTF. As DNA, the CDR3 is TGTGCCAGCAGTTCGACAGGGTGGTATGGCTACACCTTC. The V call is TRBV28, the J call TRBJ1-2; the match to TRBD1 covers 7 bases. Unmatched junction bases numbered 4, after V lost 4 bases and J lost 5 bases. Germline V gene sequence: CDR1 MDHEN, CDR2 SYDVKM. The CDR3 consists of 13 residues.

This clone is medium-sized in the sample. The rearrangement links TRBV29-1 to TRBJ2-1; maybe TRBD1 (5 bases). Germline V gives CDR1 SQVTM, CDR2 ANQGSEA. Trimming stripped 7 bases from V and 3 bases from J, with 10 bases between. The CDR3 totals 12 residues. The CDR3 reads CSGIQGYNEQFF. CDR3 coding DNA: TGCAGCGGGATTCAGGGCTACAATGAGCAGTTCTTC.

This clone was found a few times. V usage is TRBV27 and J usage is TRBJ2-2, with D perhaps matching TRBD1 (6 bases). Trimming cost V 5 bases and J 2 bases, with 12 bases left between them. Per germline, CDR1 MNHEY and CDR2 SMNVEV (reference sequence). CDR3 length equals 15 residues. CDR3 residues: CASSPQGPNTGELFF. CDR3 sequence (DNA): TGTGCCAGCAGTCCTCAGGGGCCAAACACCGGGGAGCTGTTTTTT.

The chain uses TRBV7-2 and TRBJ2-5, with a possible D match to TRBD1 (6 bases). The CDR3 consists of 14 residues. The V gene's germline CDR1 is SGHTA and CDR2 FQGNSA. The V end lost 1 base, the J end lost 2 bases, and 8 bases lay between the germline ends. For the CDR3, the DNA is TGTGCCAGCAGCTTAGGGACAGAGCAAGAGACCCAGTACTTC. It codes for CASSLGTEQETQYF.

This clone was found a few times. The V call is TRBV27, the J call TRBJ2-7; TRBD1 is a possible D gene (7 bases). The CDR3 length is 15 residues. Germline CDR1 is MNHEY and CDR2 is SMNVEV (reference sequence). The V end was cut by 5 bases, the J end by 4 bases, with 18 bases between. The CDR3 loop reads CASSIMTGRKYEQYF. Here the CDR3 DNA reads TGTGCCAGCAGTATCATGACAGGGAGGAAATACGAGCAGTACTTC.

V and J are TRBV6-1 and TRBJ1-2; D unresolved. The CDR3 loop spans 14 amino acids. CDR1 is MNHNS and CDR2 is SASEGT in the germline V gene. V lost 1 base and J 8 bases, leaving 14 bases between the germline ends. The CDR3 nucleotides read TGTGCCAGCAGTGAAGATCCCGCATTTACGGGCTACACCTTC. Translation: CASSEDPAFTGYTF.

The chain uses TRBV27 and TRBJ1-6; 9 nucleotides line up with TRBD1. Germline CDR1 is MNHEY and CDR2 is SMNVEV (reference sequence). The CDR3 consists of 17 residues. Germline trimming cut 7 bases from V and 6 bases from J; bases unmatched to any gene: 13. The CDR3 here is CASIPGEGQGTNSPLHF. For the CDR3, the DNA is TGTGCCAGCATACCCGGGGAGGGACAGGGAACTAATTCACCCCTCCACTTT.

The chain links TRBV6-2 or TRBV6-3 to TRBJ2-7; TRBD1 might be the D (7 bases). V was trimmed by 0 bases and J by 12 bases, leaving 15 bases between them. This CDR3 has 13 residues. Germline V lookup: CDR1 MNHEY, CDR2 SVGEGT. CDR3: CASSYSFQGGRYF. In nucleotides, the CDR3 is TGTGCCAGCAGTTACTCGTTCCAGGGGGGACGGTACTTC.

This clone was recorded once. The CDR3 spells CSASVPGVISNQPQHF. In DNA, the CDR3 is TGCAGTGCTAGCGTCCCAGGGGTAATTAGCAATCAGCCCCAGCATTTT. The chain carries TRBV20-1 and TRBJ1-5; D might be TRBD1 (6 bases). The germline V gene has CDR1 DFQATT and CDR2 SNEGSKA (reference sequence). V was shortened by 3 bases and J by 0 bases, with 15 bases between the two germline ends. The CDR3 has 16 amino acids.

In its sample, this clone was seen many times. The V call is TRBV18, the J call TRBJ1-5, with D possibly being TRBD1 (5 bases). V lost 6 bases and J lost 4, with 10 bases in between. Germline V gene sequence: CDR1 KGHSH, CDR2 LQKENI. The CDR3 runs 13 residues. The CDR3 sequence: CASSRGGNQPQHF. CDR3 nucleotide sequence: TGTGCCAGCTCCCGGGGGGGGAATCAGCCCCAGCATTTT.

J is TRBJ1-4 and V is TRBV6-2 or TRBV6-3; the D gene is possibly TRBD1 (6 bases). The V end was cut by 2 bases, the J end by 8 bases, with 12 bases between. Germline lookup yields CDR1 MNHEY and CDR2 SVGEGT. The CDR3 length is 14 residues. CDR3 sequence (DNA): TGTGCCAGCAGTTACGCAGGGGTGCAGGAAAAACTGTTTTTT. Translating it yields CASSYAGVQEKLFF.

This clone occurred many times. This sequence joins TRBV30 and TRBJ2-3, with 8 positions matching TRBD1. Germline lookup yields CDR1 GTSNPN and CDR2 SVGIG (reference sequence). The CDR3 extends over 14 amino acids. The V and J ends lost 4 bases and 3 bases, in that order; junction bases with no gene match: 6. CDR3: CAWTGGAETDTQYF. Written as DNA, the CDR3 is TGTGCCTGGACAGGGGGCGCAGAGACAGATACGCAGTATTTT. The whole variable domain, filled in from reference TRBV30 and TRBJ2-3, reads SQTIHQWPATLVQPVGSPLSLECTVEGTSNPNLYWYRQAAGRGLQLLFYSVGIGQISSEVPQNLSASRPQDRQFILSSKKLLLSDSGFYLCAWTGGAETDTQYFGPGTRLTVL.

The CDR3 sequence: CASSLPGTGGGETQYF. The CDR3 DNA follows: TGTGCCAGCAGCTTACCAGGGACAGGGGGCGGGGAGACCCAGTACTTC. V usage is TRBV7-9 and J usage is TRBJ2-5; TRBD1 agrees at 12 bases. CDR3 length equals 16 residues. The V segment lost 2 bases and the J segment 5 bases; nucleotides outside the gene matches: 6. From germline, CDR1 is SEHNR and CDR2 FQNEAQ (reference sequence).

This clone was found many times. The chain has TRBV2 and TRBJ1-2; D might be TRBD1 (5 bases). The CDR3 length is 12 residues. Germline CDR1 and CDR2: SNHLY and FYNNEI. V was shortened by 4 bases and J by 6 bases, with 9 bases between the two germline ends. The CDR3 bases are TGTGCCAGCAGTGGGGGGGGGGATGGCTACACCTTC. Its protein product is CASSGGGDGYTF.

This clone is judged medium-sized. The CDR3 DNA sequence: TGCAGCGTTGAAGACAGTAACTATGGCTACACCTTC. Translated, it gives CSVEDSNYGYTF. The V call is TRBV29-1, the J call TRBJ1-2, with D uncertain. The CDR3 runs 12 residues. Per germline, CDR1 SQVTM and CDR2 ANQGSEA. Trimming shortened V by 0 bases and J by 1 base, and 3 bases separated the two germline ends. The full variable domain, completed using reference TRBV29-1 and TRBJ1-2, is SAVISQKPSRDICQRGTSLTIQCQVDSQVTMMFWYRQQPGQSLTLIATANQGSEATYESGFVIDKFPISRPNLTFSTLTVSNMSPEDSSIYLCSVEDSNYGYTFGSGTRLTVV.

The chain carries TRBV2 and TRBJ2-7; TRBD2 aligns across 12 bases. Germline lookup yields CDR1 SNHLY and CDR2 FYNNEI. The CDR3 contains 15 residues. The J segment lost 2 bases and the V segment lost 5 bases, leaving 4 bases of the junction unmatched. CDR3 in DNA: TGTGCCAGCAGTAGGAGACTAGCGGGGGCCTACGAGCAGTACTTC. Amino acids: CASSRRLAGAYEQYF.

This clone is labeled medium-sized. The chain joins TRBV19 to TRBJ1-5; TRBD1 agrees at 8 bases. Germline values: CDR1 LNHDA, CDR2 SQIVND (reference sequence). The ends lost 1 base at V and 0 bases at J; junction bases unmatched: 5. The CDR3 totals 17 residues. The CDR3: CASSIATGVDSNQPQHF. The DNA for the CDR3 is TGTGCCAGTAGTATAGCGACAGGGGTGGATAGCAATCAGCCCCAGCATTTT.

This chain joins TRBV30 and TRBJ2-7; D may be TRBD1 (6 bases). The CDR3 contains 12 residues. Germline V gene data show CDR1 as GTSNPN and CDR2 as SVGIG (reference sequence). V shed 5 bases and J shed 5 bases, with 13 bases lying between them. CDR3 DNA sequence: TGTGCCTGGGCCCGACAGGCCCACGAGCAGTACTTC. Translating gives CAWARQAHEQYF.